The subject of this entry is one TCR beta chain. Seattle cases were enrolled at active infection and followed longitudinally. With 6 bases removed from V and 0 bases from J, the gap between germline ends came to 15 bases. Germline loops: CDR1 MNHEY, CDR2 SMNVEV (reference sequence). The CDR3 spans 17 residues. As originally analysed: Reference gene primer amplification in the assay estimated nucleated cell counts. This table comes from immunoSEQ multiplex PCR, and its TCRdb copy is limited to in-frame clones, with some not included. The D gene and trimming were derived from the DNA, and the V and J assignments and clone size from that table. The table shows approximately 280,000 clones, with 80% to 95% occurring only once. The data are from a study of blood T cell repertoires in COVID-19.

The chain has TRBV27 and TRBJ2-6; tentatively, D is TRBD1 (8 bases). The specimen sequenced was peripheral blood. This TCR was recovered from a woman aged 25-40 years with COVID-19, enrolled during active disease. CDR3 nucleotides: TGTGCCAGCAGCGGACAGGGAGGGTCCTCTGGGGCCAACGTCCTGACTTTC. This codes for CASSGQGGSSGANVLTF.